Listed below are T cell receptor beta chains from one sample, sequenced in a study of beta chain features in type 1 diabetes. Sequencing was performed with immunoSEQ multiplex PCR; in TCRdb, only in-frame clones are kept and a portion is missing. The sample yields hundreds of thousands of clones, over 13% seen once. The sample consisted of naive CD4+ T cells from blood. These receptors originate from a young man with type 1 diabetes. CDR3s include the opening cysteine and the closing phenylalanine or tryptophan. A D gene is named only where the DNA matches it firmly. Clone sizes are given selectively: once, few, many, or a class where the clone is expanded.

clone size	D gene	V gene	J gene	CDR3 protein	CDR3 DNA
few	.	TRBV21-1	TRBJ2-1	CASSKLGHIEEFF	TGTGCCAGCAGCAAACTAGGACACATCGAGGAGTTCTTC
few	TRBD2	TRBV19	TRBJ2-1	CASSHSSGRADEQFF	TGTGCCAGTAGCCATTCTAGCGGGAGGGCGGATGAGCAGTTCTTC
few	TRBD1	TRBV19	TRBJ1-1	CASIQTGLVTEAFF	TGTGCCAGTATTCAGACAGGGCTTGTCACTGAAGCTTTCTTT
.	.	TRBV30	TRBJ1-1	CAWSLRGQGEAFF	TGTGCCTGGAGCCTAAGGGGCCAGGGTGAAGCTTTCTTT
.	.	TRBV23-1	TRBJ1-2	CASSLKVIYGYTF	TGCGCCAGCAGTCTGAAAGTGATCTATGGCTACACCTTC
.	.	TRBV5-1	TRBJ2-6	CASSLEGTSGANVLTF	TGCGCCAGCAGCTTGGAAGGGACCTCTGGGGCCAACGTCCTGACTTTC
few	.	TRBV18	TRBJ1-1	CASSPPNENTEAFF	TGTGCCAGCTCACCACCGAATGAGAACACTGAAGCTTTCTTT
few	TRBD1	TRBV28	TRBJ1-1	CASSSTGGRTEAFF	TGTGCCAGCAGTTCGACAGGGGGGCGCACTGAAGCTTTCTTT
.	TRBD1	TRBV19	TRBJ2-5	CASSPGDRDETQYF	TGTGCCAGTAGTCCTGGGGACAGGGACGAGACCCAGTACTTC
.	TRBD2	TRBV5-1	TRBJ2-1	CASSGPSGSRYNEQFF	TGCGCCAGCAGCGGGCCTAGCGGGAGCAGGTACAATGAGCAGTTCTTC
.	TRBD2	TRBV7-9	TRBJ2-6	CASTLSGSAGGANVLTF	TGTGCCAGCACCTTAAGCGGGAGCGCAGGTGGGGCCAACGTCCTGACTTTC
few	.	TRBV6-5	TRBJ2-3	CATSRRFFTDTQYF	TGTGCCACCTCTCGTCGATTTTTCACAGATACGCAGTATTTT
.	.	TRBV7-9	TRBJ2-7	CASSLEAGASYEQYF	TGTGCCAGCAGCTTAGAGGCAGGGGCGTCCTACGAGCAGTACTTC
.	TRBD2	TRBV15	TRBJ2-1	CATSRVPASGGFSYNEQFF	TGTGCCACCAGCAGAGTTCCCGCTAGCGGGGGGTTCTCCTACAATGAGCAGTTCTTC
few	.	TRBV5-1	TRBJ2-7	CASSLAWDSSYEQYF	TGCGCCAGCAGCTTGGCGTGGGACTCCTCCTACGAGCAGTACTTC
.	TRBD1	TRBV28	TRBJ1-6	CASSLSGTGDSPLHF	TGTGCCAGCAGCCTCTCCGGGACAGGGGATTCACCCCTCCACTTT
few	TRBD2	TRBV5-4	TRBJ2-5	CASSLLGGRGETQYF	TGTGCCAGCAGCCTTTTGGGCGGGAGAGGGGAGACCCAGTACTTC
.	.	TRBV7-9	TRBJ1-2	CASSRSDLRGYTF	TGTGCCAGCAGCCGGAGTGACCTTAGGGGCTACACCTTC
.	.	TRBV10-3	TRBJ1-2	CAISEPRRDTNYGYTF	TGTGCCATCAGTGAGCCCCGCCGGGACACCAACTATGGCTACACCTTC
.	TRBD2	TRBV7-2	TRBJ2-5	CASSFPGGDETQYF	TGTGCCAGCAGCTTCCCGGGGGGTGATGAGACCCAGTACTTC
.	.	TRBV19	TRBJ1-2	CASSVQPYGGYTF	TGTGCCAGTAGTGTACAGCCCTACGGTGGCTACACCTTC
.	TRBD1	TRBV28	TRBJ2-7	CASSLGQGARQEYF	TGTGCCAGCAGTTTGGGACAGGGGGCCCGTCAAGAGTACTTC
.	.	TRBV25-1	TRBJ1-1	CASSELNRGRAEAFF	TGTGCCAGCAGTGAATTGAATCGGGGAAGGGCTGAAGCTTTCTTT
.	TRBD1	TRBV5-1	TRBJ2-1	CASSATGATEQFF	TGCGCCAGCAGCGCAACAGGGGCCACTGAGCAGTTCTTC
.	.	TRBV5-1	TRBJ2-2	CASSLALPNTGELFF	TGCGCCAGCAGCTTGGCTCTCCCGAACACCGGGGAGCTGTTTTTT
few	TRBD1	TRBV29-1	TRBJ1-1	CSVAIQGAEAFF	TGCAGCGTTGCAATACAGGGGGCTGAAGCTTTCTTT
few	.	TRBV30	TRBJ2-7	CAWSVAVEQYF	TGTGCCTGGAGTGTTGCAGTCGAGCAGTACTTC
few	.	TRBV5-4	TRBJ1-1	CASSLRLNTEAFF	TGTGCCAGCAGCTTGAGGTTGAACACTGAAGCTTTCTTT
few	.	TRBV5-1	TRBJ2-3	CASSLTTDTQYF	TGCGCCAGCAGCTTGACGACAGATACGCAGTATTTT
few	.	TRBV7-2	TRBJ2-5	CASSPRGETQYF	TGTGCCAGCAGCCCCCGGGGGGAGACCCAGTACTTC
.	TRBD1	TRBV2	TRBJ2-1	CASSPGQGYNEQFF	TGTGCCAGCAGTCCGGGACAGGGCTACAATGAGCAGTTCTTC
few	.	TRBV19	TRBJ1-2	CASSTGTAPGGYTF	TGTGCCAGTAGTACCGGGACGGCCCCCGGGGGCTACACCTTC
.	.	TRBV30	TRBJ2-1	CAWRDRGSYNEQFF	TGTGCCTGGAGAGATAGGGGTAGTTACAATGAGCAGTTCTTC
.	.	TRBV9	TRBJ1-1	CASNLALNTEAFF	TGTGCCAGCAACCTCGCGCTGAACACTGAAGCTTTCTTT
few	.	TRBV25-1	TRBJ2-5	CASTVQETQYF	TGTGCCAGCACCGTCCAAGAGACCCAGTACTTC
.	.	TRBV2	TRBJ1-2	CASSEVGSANYGYTF	TGTGCCAGCAGTGAAGTTGGGTCAGCCAACTATGGCTACACCTTC
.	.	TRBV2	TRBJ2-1	CASSWDPNNEQFF	TGTGCCAGCAGTTGGGATCCGAACAATGAGCAGTTCTTC
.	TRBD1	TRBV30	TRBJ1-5	CAWSGQGDQPQHF	TGTGCCTGGTCGGGACAGGGCGATCAGCCCCAGCATTTT
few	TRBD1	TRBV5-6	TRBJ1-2	CASTKDRGNYGYTF	TGTGCCAGCACTAAGGACAGGGGTAACTATGGCTACACCTTC
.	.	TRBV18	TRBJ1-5	CASSPSSDQPQHF	TGTGCCAGCTCACCGAGCAGTGATCAGCCCCAGCATTTT
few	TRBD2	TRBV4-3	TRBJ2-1	CASSQVAGWDEQFF	TGCGCCAGCAGCCAAGTAGCGGGCTGGGATGAGCAGTTCTTC
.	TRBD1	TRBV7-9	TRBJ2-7	CASSQARGLAEQYF	TGTGCCAGCAGCCAAGCCAGGGGGCTGGCCGAGCAGTACTTC
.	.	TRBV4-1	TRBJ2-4	CASSQGPAGLAKNIQYF	TGCGCCAGCAGCCAAGGTCCAGCGGGCCTAGCCAAAAACATTCAGTACTTC
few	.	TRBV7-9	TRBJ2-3	CASSLGGGPDTQYF	TGTGCCAGCAGCTTAGGAGGCGGACCAGATACGCAGTATTTT
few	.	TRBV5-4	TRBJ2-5	CASSSRGTQETQYF	TGTGCCAGCAGCTCCCGAGGCACCCAAGAGACCCAGTACTTC
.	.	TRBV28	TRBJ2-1	CASRGISPYNEQFF	TGTGCCAGCAGAGGAATTTCGCCTTACAATGAGCAGTTCTTC
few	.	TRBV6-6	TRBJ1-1	CASSQKDGGDTEAFF	TGTGCCAGCAGTCAAAAGGACGGCGGGGACACTGAAGCTTTCTTT
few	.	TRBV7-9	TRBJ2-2	CASSSFREWGTGELFF	TGTGCCAGCAGCTCGTTCAGAGAGTGGGGCACCGGGGAGCTGTTTTTT
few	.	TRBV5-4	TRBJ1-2	CASKRSLGDGYTF	TGTGCCAGCAAAAGGTCTTTAGGGGATGGCTACACCTTC
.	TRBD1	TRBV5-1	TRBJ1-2	CASSWTGEGYTF	TGCGCCAGCAGCTGGACAGGGGAAGGCTACACCTTC
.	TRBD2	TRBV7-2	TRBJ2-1	CASSLVVGLAGDRRNEQFF	TGTGCCAGCAGCTTAGTGGTAGGACTAGCGGGAGATCGGCGCAATGAGCAGTTCTTC
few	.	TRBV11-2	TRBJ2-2	CASSLGRVPGELFF	TGTGCCAGCAGCTTGGGAAGGGTCCCCGGGGAGCTGTTTTTT
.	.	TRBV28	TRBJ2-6	CASRKYSGANVLTF	TGTGCCAGCAGAAAGTACTCTGGGGCCAACGTCCTGACTTTC
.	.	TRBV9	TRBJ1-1	CASSVGTPGMNTEAFF	TGTGCCAGCAGCGTAGGGACCCCGGGGATGAACACTGAAGCTTTCTTT
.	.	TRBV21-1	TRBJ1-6	CASSKWGHGGGSPLHF	TGTGCCAGCAGCAAATGGGGCCACGGGGGCGGGTCACCCCTCCACTTT